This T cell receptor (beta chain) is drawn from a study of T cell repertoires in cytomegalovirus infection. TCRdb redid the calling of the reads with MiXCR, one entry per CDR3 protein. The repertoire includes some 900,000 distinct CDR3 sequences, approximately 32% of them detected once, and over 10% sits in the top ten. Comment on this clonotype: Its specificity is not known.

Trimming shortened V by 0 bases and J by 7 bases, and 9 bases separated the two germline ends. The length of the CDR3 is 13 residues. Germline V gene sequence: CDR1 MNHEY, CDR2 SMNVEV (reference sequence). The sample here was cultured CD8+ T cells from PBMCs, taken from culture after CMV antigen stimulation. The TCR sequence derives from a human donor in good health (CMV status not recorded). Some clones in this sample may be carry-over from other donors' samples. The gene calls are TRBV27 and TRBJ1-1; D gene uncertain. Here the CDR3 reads CASSLSAVGEAFF. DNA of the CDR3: TGTGCCAGCAGTTTATCTGCGGTAGGTGAAGCTTTCTTT.